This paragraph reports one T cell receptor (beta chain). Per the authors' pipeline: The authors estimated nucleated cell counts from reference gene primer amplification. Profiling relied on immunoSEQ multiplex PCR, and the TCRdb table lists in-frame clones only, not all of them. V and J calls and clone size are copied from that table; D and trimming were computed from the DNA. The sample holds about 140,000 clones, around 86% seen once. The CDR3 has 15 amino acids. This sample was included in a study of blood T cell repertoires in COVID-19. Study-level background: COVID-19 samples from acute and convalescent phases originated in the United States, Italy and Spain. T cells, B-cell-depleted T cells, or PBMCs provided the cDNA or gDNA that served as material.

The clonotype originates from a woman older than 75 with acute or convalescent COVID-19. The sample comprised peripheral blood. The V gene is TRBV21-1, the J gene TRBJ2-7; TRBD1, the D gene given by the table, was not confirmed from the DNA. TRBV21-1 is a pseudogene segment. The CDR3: CASSKPQGTSYEQYF. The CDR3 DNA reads TGTGCCAGCAGTAAACCCCAGGGGACATCCTACGAGCAGTACTTC.